The 10 T cell receptor beta chains below come from one sample, sequenced in a study of cytomegalovirus exposure and HLA in healthy donors. Primers included in the PCR were 60 Vbeta and 13 Jbeta primers. Assay used: immunoSEQ multiplex PCR; TCRdb lists only in-frame clones, some missing. Of tens of thousands of clones in the sample, 65% to 80% were seen once. Input material: PBMCs. The receptors derive from a man between 25 and 39 years old in good health and CMV-seropositive.

The chain has TRBV10-2 and TRBJ1-1; D perhaps matches TRBD1 (5 bases). The V end lost 0 bases, the J end lost 0 bases, and 8 bases lay between the germline ends. This CDR3 comprises 15 residues. The germline gives CDR1 WSHSY, CDR2 SAAADI. The CDR3 reads CASSESRGLNTEAFF. The DNA of the CDR3 is TGCGCCAGCAGTGAGTCAAGGGGTTTGAACACTGAAGCTTTCTTT.

The chain employs TRBV20-1 and TRBJ2-3, with D hard to call. Per germline, CDR1 DFQATT and CDR2 SNEGSKA (reference sequence). The germline V and J ends were trimmed by 5 bases and 2 bases, with 2 bases remaining between them. CDR3 size: 10 residues. CDR3 residues: CSALTDTQYF. CDR3 sequence (DNA): TGCAGTGCTCTCACAGATACGCAGTATTTT.

The chain is built from TRBV5-5 and TRBJ1-2; D may be TRBD1 (5 bases). Trimming took 1 base from V and 8 from J, leaving 15 bases between them. This CDR3 has 14 residues. Germline V lookup: CDR1 SGHKS, CDR2 YYEKEE (reference sequence). The CDR3 is CASSLTLTGGGYTF. CDR3 nucleotides: TGTGCCAGCAGCTTGACCCTAACAGGTGGCGGCTACACCTTC.

The chain links TRBV4-3 to TRBJ1-3; maybe TRBD1 (5 bases). CDR3 length: 15 amino acids. With 4 bases removed from V and 0 bases from J, the gap between germline ends came to 10 bases. Germline values: CDR1 LGHNA, CDR2 YSLEER. This CDR3 reads CASSLLDSSGNTIYF. For the CDR3, the DNA is TGCGCCAGCAGCCTCCTAGACAGCTCTGGAAACACCATATATTTT.

The chain links TRBV6-5 to TRBJ1-1; the match to TRBD1 covers 7 bases. This CDR3 is built from 14 residues. V gave up 7 bases and J gave up 9 bases; unmatched junction bases: 14. Germline V gene lookup returns CDR1 MNHEY and CDR2 SVGAGI. DNA of the CDR3: TGTGCCAGCAACAAGGGACAGACACCCGGCAAAGCTTTCTTT. This encodes CASNKGQTPGKAFF.

CDR3 loop: CASSARTGLGSGYTF. In DNA form, the CDR3 reads TGTGCCAGCAGTGCTCGTACAGGGTTGGGGAGCGGCTACACCTTC. V gene TRBV28 combines with J gene TRBJ1-2; possible D gene TRBD1, 6 bases. Trimming stripped 5 bases from V and 8 bases from J, with 21 bases between. The germline V gene encodes CDR1 MDHEN and CDR2 SYDVKM. This CDR3 is 15 amino acids long.

Turning to this clone: The germline gene is not matched at one end of the junction; a read error may be the cause. J is TRBJ1-2 and V is TRBV4-1; weak D call: TRBD1 (5 bases). Looked up from germline, CDR1 is MGHRA and CDR2 is YSYEKL. This CDR3 contains 12 residues. CDR3 region: CASSQEGLGRNF. The CDR3, as DNA: TGCGCCAGCAGCCAAGAGGGGCTCGGACGGAACTTC.

The chain has TRBV6-6 and TRBJ2-1, with no clear D. Germline V gives CDR1 MNHNY, CDR2 SVGAGI (reference sequence). The CDR3 covers 12 residues. Trimming removed 4 bases from V and 6 bases from J, with 7 bases in between. CDR3 DNA sequence: TGTGCCAGCAGTTCTTCTAGCAATGAGCAGTTCTTC. It codes for CASSSSSNEQFF.

The chain combines TRBV27 with TRBJ1-2; TRBD1 is a possible D gene (6 bases). Germline-derived CDR1 and CDR2 are MNHEY and SMNVEV (reference sequence). This CDR3 has 15 residues. V lost 3 bases and J 5 bases, leaving 16 bases between the germline ends. The CDR3 DNA reads as TGTGCCAGCAGTTTGGGGCAGGGGAATCGTTATGGCTACACCTTC. Its protein is CASSLGQGNRYGYTF.

The gene calls are TRBV19 and TRBJ1-5, with 9 positions matching TRBD1. In germline, CDR1 is LNHDA, CDR2 SQIVND (reference sequence). Unmatched junction bases numbered 7, after V lost 10 bases and J lost 6 bases. The CDR3 is made up of 13 amino acids. The CDR3 coding sequence is TGTGCCACCTGGGACAGGGTAGGTCAGCCCCAGCATTTT. This encodes CATWDRVGQPQHF.